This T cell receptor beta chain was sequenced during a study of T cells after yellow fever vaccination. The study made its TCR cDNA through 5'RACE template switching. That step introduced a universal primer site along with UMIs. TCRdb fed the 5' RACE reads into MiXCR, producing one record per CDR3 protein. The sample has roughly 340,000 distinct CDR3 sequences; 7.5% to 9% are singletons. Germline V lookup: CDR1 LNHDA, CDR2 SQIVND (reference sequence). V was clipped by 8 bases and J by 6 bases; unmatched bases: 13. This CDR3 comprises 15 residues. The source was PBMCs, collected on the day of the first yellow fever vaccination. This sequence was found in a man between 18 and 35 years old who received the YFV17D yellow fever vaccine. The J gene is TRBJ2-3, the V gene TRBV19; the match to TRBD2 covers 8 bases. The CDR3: CASSPQIAGRDTQYF. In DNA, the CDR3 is TGTGCCAGTTCGCCACAGATAGCGGGGAGGGATACGCAGTATTTT. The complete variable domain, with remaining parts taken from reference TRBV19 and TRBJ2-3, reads DGGITQSPKYLFRKEGQNVTLSCEQNLNHDAMYWYRQDPGQGLRLIYYSQIVNDFQKGDIAEGYSVSREKKESFPLTVTSAQKNPTAFYLCASSPQIAGRDTQYFGPGTRLTVL.